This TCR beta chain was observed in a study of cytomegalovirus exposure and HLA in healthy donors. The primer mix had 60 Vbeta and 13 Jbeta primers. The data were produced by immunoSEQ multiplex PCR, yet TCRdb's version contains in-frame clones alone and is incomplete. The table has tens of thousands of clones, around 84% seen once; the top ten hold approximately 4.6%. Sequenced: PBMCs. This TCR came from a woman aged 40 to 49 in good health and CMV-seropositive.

For the CDR3, the DNA is TGTGCCAGCAGTCTTCAAGGACAGGTTCCCTACGAGCAGTACTTC. Its protein is CASSLQGQVPYEQYF. This rearrangement joins TRBV7-2 to TRBJ2-5, with 7 bases lining up with TRBD1. The end of the DNA aligns better with TRBJ2-7, so the J call may be wrong. The CDR3 has 15 residues. Germline V lookup: CDR1 SGHTA, CDR2 FQGNSA.